This T cell receptor beta chain appears in the sequencing data of a study of molecular identifiers for immune sequencing clone quantification. In regard to this clonotype: What it binds is not known.

Naive CD8 libraries used about 18,000 to 1,100,000 sorted cells and 10%, 30% or 50% RNA. Sorting isolated naive CD8 T cells as CD8+CD4-CCR7+CD45RA+ events. Overall study results and limits: Because of identical TCR molecules sharing a barcode, sizes of highly expanded clones could be underestimated.

The CDR3 consists of 13 residues. CDR1 and CDR2 from the germline V gene are DFQATT and SNEGSKA (reference sequence). V was clipped by 0 bases and J by 2 bases, with 8 bases between them. Previously reported methods and listed TCR primers produced the bulk TCR libraries. MiXCR, applied by TCRdb to the PCR reads, yields one record per CDR3 protein. The sample records hundreds of thousands of distinct CDR3 sequences, approximately 24% being singletons. Sequences were obtained from naive CD8+ T cells from blood, with Jurkat cell RNA spiked in. Subset defined: FACS-sorted CD8+CD4-CCR7+CD45RA+ naive T cells. This chain links TRBV20-1 with TRBJ2-7; unclear D gene. The origin of this receptor is a human donor in good health. Some libraries in this study had Jurkat cell RNA spiked in. The CDR3 sequence is CSARDLFTYEQYF. The CDR3 nucleotides read TGCAGTGCTAGAGACCTTTTCACCTACGAGCAGTACTTC.